This T cell receptor beta chain appears in the sequencing data of a study of blood T cells in healthy people across ages (dated by TCRdb to about 2015). For the study in its entirety: In model experiments, template switching captured roughly one uniquely barcoded TCR beta cDNA molecule for every two T cells. The study measured age-related changes in TCR beta repertoire diversity using deep sequencing normalized with unique cDNA molecular identifiers. The donors were divided into four age groups: young (average around 16 years), middle-aged (roughly 42), aged (about 61) and long-lived (roughly 82). To avoid experimental bias, donors of different ages were spread randomly across the sequencing lanes. Two additional independent replicas of 1 million unique cDNA reads from the same blood draw were analyzed for two donors (one aged 18 to 30 and one aged 80 or older).

Library creation used 5' RACE. Sequencing was performed on an Illumina HiSeq 2500. A second about 7 to 12 cycle PCR used a sample-barcoded 5' primer and a J-beta primer mix. A template-switch 5' adaptor carrying 12 random nucleotides introduced a unique molecular identifier onto each TCR beta cDNA molecule. Each sample yielded at least 2.5 million CDR3-containing paired-end reads. The Mint cDNA synthesis kit, primed by a TRBC-specific oligonucleotide, was used to synthesize first-strand cDNA from all RNA. All cDNA was treated with uracil-DNA glycosylase and then went through a first 18-cycle PCR with the universal primers M1SS and BC2_uni_R. The authors processed their data as follows. For normalization, 1 million high-quality reads were randomly selected from each sample, with every read carrying a distinct molecular identifier. Instead of being binned into consensus sequences, reads with shared molecular identifiers were discarded. CDR3 identification, clonotype clustering and error correction used MiTCR with a Q25 quality threshold and the strictest error-elimination algorithm. A nonparametric unseen species model with Euler transformation was used to estimate a lower bound on total TCR beta diversity. TCRdb took the public reads, trimmed them with fastp at Q25, ran MiXCR for clone calling and kept in-frame beta chains. Entries are consolidated by CDR3 protein sequence, retaining the most common genes and DNA. These V and J calls are TCRdb output, not the study's own analysis. The sample table contains some 1.5 million distinct CDR3 sequences; only one count was recorded for 28% of them. The ten largest clones represent 7% to 9% of the sample.

Counted from cysteine to phenylalanine, this CDR3 has 14 amino acids. Just CDR3 DNA is preserved here, 42 bases in frame from base 1. From the germline V gene, CDR1 is SGHTA and CDR2 is FQGTGA. V was cut back by 8 bases and J by 0 bases, leaving a gap of 12 bases between them. Points on this clonotype: This clone's antigen is unknown. No per-base quality is available; no much larger clone lies one base away.

Donors were 39 systemically healthy Caucasian individuals from Russia aged roughly 6 to 90 years. Ten milliliters of peripheral blood were drawn from each donor into EDTA-treated Vacutainer tubes. Ficoll-Paque density-gradient centrifugation was used to isolate PBMCs, with at least 6.5 million per sample. Total RNA was extracted from PBMCs with Trizol reagent, with at least 5.5 micrograms obtained per sample. For every donor, an aliquot of PBMCs went through flow cytometry to measure the percentages of naive CD45RAhigh/CD27high T cells. What the work shows at the level of the full study, not this receptor alone: There was a strong correlation between observed TCR beta diversity and the percentage of naive T cells measured by flow cytometry. Because the CMV infection status of the donors was unknown, age-related changes in expanded clonotypes may potentially have been confounded. Observed TCR beta diversity per million T cells fell roughly linearly with age, and a significant reduction was already apparent by age approximately 41. Total diversity estimates from one million sequenced T cells were considered lower bounds and underestimates. Because profiling used bulk unsorted PBMCs, naive and antigen-experienced compartments could not be compared conclusively. Compared with the aged group, the long-lived group had more naive CD4+ T cells, fewer expanded clones and increased TCR diversity, a pattern suggesting age selection.

The source of this sequence is a woman aged 25 to 39 in good health. The material sequenced was blood. This sequence uses TRBV7-3 and TRBJ2-3, with the D gene not confidently named. DNA sequence: TGTGCCAGCGGCTCAAGCCATAGCACAGATACGCAGTATTTT. The encoded protein is CASGSSHSTDTQYF.